The 11 T cell receptor beta chains presented below share a single source sample, sequenced in a study of T-cell memory formation after mild COVID-19. TCRdb passed the 5' RACE reads through MiXCR, listing each CDR3 protein once. This table has some 290,000 distinct CDR3 sequences, about 16% appearing once. The sample comprised PBMCs or a T cell subset sorted from them (not recorded which). All receptors derive from a man between 18 and 29 years old who had mild COVID-19 (a few samples of this study predate the infection). Cell type and time point are not known.

The chain joins TRBV5-1 to TRBJ1-1, with TRBD1 matching over 8 bases. The germline V gene has CDR1 SGHRS and CDR2 YFSETQ. The CDR3 extends over 14 amino acids. V was clipped by 3 bases and J by 4 bases; unmatched bases: 5. The CDR3 DNA reads as TGCGCCAGCAGCTCGACAGGGGTGAGCACTGAAGCTTTCTTT. Translating gives CASSSTGVSTEAFF.

The chain uses TRBV2 and TRBJ2-7, with no clear D. V shed 4 bases and J shed 0 bases, with 7 bases lying between them. Germline CDR1 is SNHLY and CDR2 is FYNNEI. This CDR3 region has 13 residues. The chain's CDR3 is CASSAQASYEQYF. CDR3 nucleotide sequence: TGTGCCAGCAGTGCCCAAGCCTCCTACGAGCAGTACTTC.

This clonotype has more than one count but fewer than ten. V is TRBV11-2 and J is TRBJ1-2; weak D call: TRBD1 (6 bases). V shed 7 bases and J shed 4 bases, with 13 bases lying between them. This CDR3 has 13 amino acids. The germline CDR1 and CDR2 sequences are SGHAT and FQNNGV. CDR3 sequence (DNA): TGTGCCAGCACCACTGACAGGAGCTATGGCTACACCTTC. As protein: CASTTDRSYGYTF. The whole variable domain, remainder taken from reference TRBV11-2 and TRBJ1-2, is EAGVAQSPRYKIIEKRQSVAFWCNPISGHATLYWYQQILGQGPKLLIQFQNNGVVDDSQLPKDRFSAERLKGVDSTLKIQPAKLEDSAVYLCASTTDRSYGYTFGSGTRLTVV.

In its sample, this clonotype was seen a few times. The rearrangement uses TRBV10-3 and TRBJ2-7; TRBD2 aligns across 9 bases. Germline V gene lookup returns CDR1 ENHRY and CDR2 SYGVKD. CDR3 length: 17 residues. Unmatched junction bases numbered 13, after V lost 4 bases and J lost 3 bases. Here the CDR3 reads CAISVGGRLAGYYEQYV. The CDR3 region has the DNA TGTGCCATCAGTGTCGGGGGGCGGCTAGCGGGGTACTACGAGCAGTACGTC.

The chain links TRBV11-2 to TRBJ2-3; 10 bases agree with TRBD1. The junction had 8 bases not matched to a gene; V was cut back by 7 bases and J by 4 bases. The germline CDR1 and CDR2 sequences are SGHAT and FQNNGV. The CDR3 consists of 15 residues. This chain's CDR3 is CASTTGTGVSDTQYF. In DNA form, the CDR3 reads TGTGCCAGCACCACCGGGACAGGGGTTTCAGATACGCAGTATTTT.

V usage is TRBV6-5 and J usage is TRBJ1-4, with a tentative D call TRBD1 (5 bases). Germline CDR1 and CDR2: MNHEY and SVGAGI. The CDR3 contains 15 residues. The germline V and J ends were trimmed by 0 bases and 7 bases, with 12 bases remaining between them. The DNA for the CDR3 is TGTGCCAGCAGTTACTCCCGGGGCGGAATTGAAAAACTGTTTTTT. Amino acid sequence: CASSYSRGGIEKLFF.

This clonotype was observed many times. The chain links TRBV5-6 to TRBJ1-1; 8 positions match TRBD1. Per germline, CDR1 SGHDT and CDR2 YYEEEE. J lost 1 base, V lost 1 base, and 3 bases had no gene match. The CDR3 is 15 amino acids. The chain's CDR3 is CASSLLGQENTEAFF. The DNA for the CDR3 is TGTGCCAGCAGCTTGTTGGGACAGGAGAACACTGAAGCTTTCTTT.

In its sample, this clonotype was seen a few times. The V call is TRBV7-2, the J call TRBJ1-5, with 9 bases that match TRBD1. With 1 base clipped from V and 4 bases from J, the junction kept 2 bases outside the gene matches. The germline V gene has CDR1 SGHTA and CDR2 FQGNSA. The CDR3 extends over 15 amino acids. CDR3 loop: CASSLVDRGNQPQHF. The CDR3, as DNA: TGTGCCAGCAGCTTAGTGGACAGGGGTAATCAGCCCCAGCATTTT.

The rearrangement joins TRBV7-8 to TRBJ1-4; the match to TRBD1 covers 8 bases. This CDR3 contains 15 residues. Germline V gene data show CDR1 as SGHVS and CDR2 as FQNEAQ. The ends lost 6 bases at V and 2 bases at J; junction bases unmatched: 5. Written as DNA, the CDR3 is TGTGCCAGCAGACCACAGGGGGGGACTAATGAAAAACTGTTTTTT. Protein: CASRPQGGTNEKLFF.

This clonotype was picked up a small number of times. The chain recombines TRBV12-3 or TRBV12-4 with TRBJ2-5; the D gene is possibly TRBD2 (6 bases). CDR3 length: 12 residues. The V and J ends lost 7 bases and 4 bases respectively, with 10 bases between them. CDR3 loop: CASTPAGETQYF. CDR3 in DNA: TGTGCCAGCACTCCAGCGGGAGAGACCCAGTACTTC.

The chain is built from TRBV12-2 and TRBJ1-1. TRBV12-2 is noted as a pseudogene. This CDR3 contains 17 residues. CDR3 amino acids: CASRRNQGLRENTEAFF. The CDR3 bases are TGTGCAAGTCGAAGAAACCAGGGGCTACGGGAGAACACTGAAGCTTTCTTT.